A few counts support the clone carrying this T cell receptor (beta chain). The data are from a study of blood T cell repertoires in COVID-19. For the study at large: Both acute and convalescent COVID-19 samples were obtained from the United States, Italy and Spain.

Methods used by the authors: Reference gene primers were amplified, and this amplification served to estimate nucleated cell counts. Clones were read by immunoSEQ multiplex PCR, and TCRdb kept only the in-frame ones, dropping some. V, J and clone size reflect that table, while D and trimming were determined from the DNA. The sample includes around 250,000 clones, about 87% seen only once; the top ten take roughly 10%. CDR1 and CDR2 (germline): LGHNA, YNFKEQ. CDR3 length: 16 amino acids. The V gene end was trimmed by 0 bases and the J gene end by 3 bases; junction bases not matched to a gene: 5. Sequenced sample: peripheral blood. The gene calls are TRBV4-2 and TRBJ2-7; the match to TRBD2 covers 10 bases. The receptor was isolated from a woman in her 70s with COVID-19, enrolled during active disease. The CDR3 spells CASSQDQAGGIYEQYF. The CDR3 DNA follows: TGTGCCAGCAGCCAAGATCAAGCGGGAGGGATCTACGAGCAGTACTTC.